Listed below are T cell receptor beta chains from one sample, sequenced in a study of cytomegalovirus exposure and HLA in healthy donors. Sequencing used immunoSEQ multiplex PCR; TCRdb keeps in-frame clones, though not all of them. The profile shows roughly 150,000 clones, 60% to 75% of them singletons. Source material: PBMCs. The receptors originated from a human donor in good health. Each CDR3 is given with its conserved first and last residue. A D gene is named only where the DNA matches it firmly. Rows may omit the clone size; those that give it use once, few, many or a size class.

j_call | clone_size | v_call | d_call | cdr3_aa | cdr3_nt
TRBJ1-1 | . | TRBV18 | . | CASSRPRGGGDTEAFF | TGTGCCAGCTCACGCCCTCGGGGGGGAGGGGACACTGAAGCTTTCTTT
TRBJ2-1 | . | TRBV11-1 | . | CASSSRDTRSYNEQFF | TGTGCCAGCAGCTCCCGGGACACCCGCTCCTACAATGAGCAGTTCTTC
TRBJ2-7 | once | TRBV18 | . | CASSPRATPYEQYF | TGTGCCAGCTCACCACGGGCAACCCCCTACGAGCAGTACTTC
TRBJ2-3 | . | TRBV7-9 | TRBD2 | CASSLGREWADTQYF | TGTGCCAGCAGCTTAGGGCGGGAGTGGGCAGATACGCAGTATTTT
TRBJ1-2 | . | TRBV6-5 | . | CASSYSRGRGYGYTF | TGTGCCAGCAGTTACTCCCGGGGGAGAGGCTATGGCTACACCTTC
TRBJ2-2 | . | TRBV5-4 | TRBD1 | CASSLVDRGATGELFF | TGTGCCAGCAGCTTGGTCGACAGGGGAGCCACCGGGGAGCTGTTTTTT
TRBJ2-7 | . | TRBV4-2 | TRBD1 | CASSPKGQLTYEQYF | TGTGCCAGCAGCCCAAAGGGACAGCTGACCTACGAGCAGTACTTC
TRBJ2-5 | . | TRBV19 | TRBD2 | CASSRLAGSQETQYF | TGTGCCAGTAGTAGGCTAGCGGGATCGCAAGAGACCCAGTACTTC
TRBJ2-3 | . | TRBV7-3 | TRBD2 | CASSLTSGRGTDTQYF | TGTGCCAGCAGCTTGACTAGCGGGAGGGGCACAGATACGCAGTATTTT
TRBJ2-3 | . | TRBV30 | . | CAWIVTSTDTQYF | TGTGCCTGGATCGTCACTAGCACAGATACGCAGTATTTT
TRBJ2-3 | . | TRBV2 | TRBD2 | CASGAGVDTDTQYF | TGTGCCAGTGGAGCGGGGGTGGACACAGATACGCAGTATTTT
TRBJ2-7 | . | TRBV7-2 | TRBD1 | CASSLGRRRQGSPSYEQYF | TGTGCCAGCAGCTTAGGGCGGCGGCGACAGGGGTCCCCCTCCTACGAGCAGTACTTC
TRBJ2-1 | . | TRBV15 | TRBD2 | CATSRTSRPYNEQFF | TGTGCCACCAGCAGGACTAGCAGGCCCTACAATGAGCAGTTCTTC
TRBJ1-5 | few | TRBV5-5 | . | CASSLGGGDSFQPQHF | TGTGCCAGCAGCTTGGGAGGGGGGGATTCTTTTCAGCCCCAGCATTTT
TRBJ2-7 | . | TRBV7-9 | . | CASSPLDDRQYEQYF | TGTGCCAGCAGCCCCCTCGACGATCGACAATACGAGCAGTACTTC
TRBJ2-1 | . | TRBV7-3 | . | CASSLSLADYNEQFF | TGTGCCAGCAGCTTATCCTTAGCGGACTACAATGAGCAGTTCTTC
TRBJ2-7 | . | TRBV11-2 | . | CASSAPGKGVYEQYF | TGTGCCAGCAGCGCGCCGGGAAAAGGTGTCTACGAGCAGTACTTC